A selection of T cell receptor beta chains follows, all from one sample in a study of CDR3 diversity in severe acne. TCRdb fed the PCR reads into MiXCR, producing one record per CDR3 protein. The data show roughly 100,000 distinct CDR3 sequences, about half seen once. The material sequenced was blood. The receptors were gathered from a male donor with acne. Each CDR3 is given with its conserved first and last residue. The order of the fields is J gene, V gene, CDR3 length, clone size, D gene, CDR3 protein, CDR3 DNA. A D gene is named only where the DNA matches it firmly. Size is omitted from some rows. Given values are once, few, many or a class for expanded clones.

TRBJ2-1,TRBV20-1,13,few,TRBD2,CSASSGSGDEQFF,TGCAGTGCTAGTAGCGGGAGTGGGGATGAGCAGTTCTTC
TRBJ2-1,TRBV7-6,17,-,TRBD2,CASSLAGLAGDHNEQFF,TGTGCCAGCAGCTTAGCGGGACTAGCGGGAGATCACAATGAGCAGTTCTTC
TRBJ1-2,TRBV20-1,13,once,TRBD1,CSARDRGFYGYTF,TGCAGTGCTCGGGACAGGGGGTTCTATGGCTACACCTTC
TRBJ2-7,TRBV12-3/TRBV12-4,12,medium-sized,-,CASSLGDYEQYF,TGTGCCAGCAGTTTAGGGGACTACGAGCAGTACTTC
TRBJ1-2,TRBV7-3,13,-,-,CASSHDRNYGYTF,TGTGCCAGCAGCCACGACAGGAACTATGGCTACACCTTC
TRBJ1-1,TRBV12-3/TRBV12-4,14,-,-,CASSLGRMNTEAFF,TGTGCCAGCAGTTTAGGTCGGATGAACACTGAAGCTTTCTTT
TRBJ1-5,TRBV30,11,many,TRBD1,CAWGQGQPQHF,TGTGCCTGGGGACAGGGCCAGCCCCAGCATTTT
TRBJ2-7,TRBV4-3,14,-,-,CASSPRDTSYEQYF,TGCGCCAGCAGCCCCCGGGACACCTCCTACGAGCAGTACTTC
TRBJ2-3,TRBV25-1,20,-,TRBD2,CASSGRGLAGGPTNADTQYF,TGTGCCAGCAGTGGTAGGGGACTAGCGGGAGGGCCTACGAATGCAGATACGCAGTATTTT
TRBJ2-3,TRBV20-1,13,many,TRBD2,CSARLAGADTQYF,TGCAGTGCTCGGCTAGCGGGAGCAGATACGCAGTATTTT
TRBJ1-5,TRBV20-1,13,many,-,CSASRDNNQPQHF,TGCAGTGCTAGCCGGGACAACAATCAGCCCCAGCATTTT
TRBJ2-3,TRBV7-6,16,-,-,CASSLALSGSTDTQYF,TGTGCCAGCAGCTTAGCCCTTAGCGGAAGCACAGATACGCAGTATTTT
TRBJ1-1,TRBV7-2,13,-,-,CASSFTPNTEAFF,TGTGCCAGCAGCTTCACACCGAACACTGAAGCTTTCTTT
TRBJ1-4,TRBV10-2,15,-,-,CPSKPPQGDDEKLFF,TGCCCCAGCAAACCGCCGCAGGGAGATGATGAAAAACTGTTTTTT
TRBJ2-2,TRBV20-1,19,few,TRBD2,CSARIINGGAKFHTGELFF,TGCAGTGCTAGAATTATTAACGGGGGGGCAAAATTTCACACCGGGGAGCTGTTTTTT
TRBJ2-1,TRBV2,15,many,-,CASSESTSRRDEQFF,TGTGCCAGCAGTGAGTCGACTAGTAGGCGCGATGAGCAGTTCTTC
TRBJ2-3,TRBV3-1,11,few,-,CASSQLDTQYF,TGTGCCAGCAGCCAGCTCGATACGCAGTATTTT
TRBJ1-5,TRBV20-1,13,-,-,CSSWVVSNQPQHF,TGCAGCTCCTGGGTCGTTAGCAATCAGCCCCAGCATTTT
TRBJ1-2,TRBV4-1,13,-,-,CASSQTDSYGYTF,TGCGCCAGCAGCCAGACTGACAGCTATGGCTACACCTTC
TRBJ2-5,TRBV5-5,14,few,-,CASRFEPRGETQYF,TGTGCCAGCAGGTTTGAGCCTCGGGGCGAGACCCAGTACTTC
TRBJ2-1,TRBV2,13,many,-,CASSVGRYNEQFF,TGTGCCAGCAGTGTAGGCAGGTACAATGAGCAGTTCTTC
TRBJ2-3,TRBV20-1,15,-,-,CSAEGFGEAPDTQYF,TGCAGTGCGGAGGGGTTCGGGGAGGCGCCAGATACGCAGTATTTT
TRBJ1-2,TRBV7-9,15,-,TRBD1,CASSSWDSANYGYTF,TGTGCCAGCAGCTCTTGGGACAGTGCTAACTATGGCTACACCTTC
TRBJ2-5,TRBV5-4,16,-,TRBD2,CASSLAGLALQETQYF,TGTGCCAGCAGCTTGGCCGGACTAGCGCTTCAAGAGACCCAGTACTTC
TRBJ1-4,TRBV7-2,14,-,-,CASSFSGLVEKLFF,TGTGCCAGCAGCTTCTCAGGCTTGGTTGAAAAACTGTTTTTT
TRBJ1-5,TRBV25-1,13,few,-,CASRGGSNQPQHF,TGTGCCAGCAGGGGGGGGAGCAATCAGCCCCAGCATTTT
TRBJ2-4,TRBV7-9,16,-,TRBD2,CASSTGLAPAKNIQYF,TGTGCCAGCAGCACGGGACTAGCGCCAGCCAAAAACATTCAGTACTTC
TRBJ2-5,TRBV7-8,16,-,TRBD2,CASSLLGREGPETQYF,TGTGCCAGCAGCCTACTCGGACGGGAGGGCCCCGAGACCCAGTACTTC
TRBJ2-7,TRBV20-1,13,-,TRBD1,CSATGDRDYEQYF,TGCAGTGCTACCGGGGACAGGGACTACGAGCAGTACTTC
TRBJ2-4,TRBV6-5,15,-,TRBD1,CASSYSRTGLDIQYF,TGTGCCAGCAGTTACTCTAGGACAGGTCTGGACATTCAGTACTTC
TRBJ1-4,TRBV12-3/TRBV12-4,13,few,TRBD1,CASSWTGNEKLFF,TGTGCCAGCAGCTGGACAGGGAATGAAAAACTGTTTTTT
TRBJ2-7,TRBV3-1,15,few,-,CASSQKVSIVGEQYF,TGTGCCAGCAGCCAGAAGGTCAGCATTGTAGGGGAGCAGTACTTC
TRBJ2-1,TRBV29-1,13,-,-,CSDSGGSYNEQFF,TGCAGCGATAGCGGAGGCTCCTACAATGAGCAGTTCTTC
TRBJ1-2,TRBV5-1,13,many,-,CASSPGPEYGYTF,TGCGCCAGCAGCCCCGGACCTGAATATGGCTACACCTTC
TRBJ2-7,TRBV14,15,many,TRBD1,CASSQGQGNFYEQYF,TGTGCCAGCAGCCAGGGACAGGGGAACTTCTACGAGCAGTACTTC
TRBJ1-5,TRBV11-2,15,many,-,CASSLAGYSHQPQHF,TGTGCCAGCAGCTTAGCAGGTTATAGCCATCAGCCCCAGCATTTT
TRBJ1-1,TRBV20-1,12,-,-,CSARQMNTEAFF,TGCAGTGCTAGACAGATGAACACTGAAGCTTTCTTT
TRBJ1-6,TRBV25-1,14,-,-,CASSFAGYNSPLHF,TGTGCCAGCAGCTTTGCTGGGTATAATTCACCCCTCCACTTT
TRBJ1-1,TRBV24-1,13,few,-,CATSDGHNTEAFF,TGTGCTACCAGTGATGGACACAACACTGAAGCTTTCTTT
TRBJ2-7,TRBV19,12,few,TRBD2,CASVGLAGEQYF,TGTGCCAGCGTAGGACTAGCGGGTGAGCAGTACTTC
TRBJ2-5,TRBV6-5,15,-,-,CASSLFLGARETQYF,TGTGCCAGCAGTTTATTTCTGGGGGCGCGGGAGACCCAGTACTTC
TRBJ1-1,TRBV9,14,-,TRBD1,CASSVGDRGTEAFF,TGTGCCAGCAGCGTAGGGGACAGGGGAACTGAAGCTTTCTTT
TRBJ1-2,TRBV25-1,11,-,-,CASSDGYGYTF,TGTGCCAGCAGTGACGGTTACGGCTACACCTTC
TRBJ2-7,TRBV6-1,16,few,TRBD2,CASSHRAGGSTYEQYF,TGTGCCAGCAGCCATAGAGCGGGAGGGTCCACCTACGAGCAGTACTTC
TRBJ2-3,TRBV10-3,14,few,TRBD2,CAIKVEREGDTQYF,TGTGCCATCAAGGTGGAGCGGGAGGGAGATACGCAGTATTTT
TRBJ1-4,TRBV24-1,12,-,-,CATSDLGLKLFF,TGTGCCACCAGTGATTTAGGACTAAAACTGTTTTTT
TRBJ2-7,TRBV10-2,14,-,TRBD2,CASRLAGAFYEQYF,TGCGCCAGCAGGCTAGCGGGAGCTTTCTACGAGCAGTACTTC
TRBJ2-5,TRBV12-3/TRBV12-4,17,-,-,CASSYLGAHQTQETQYF,TGTGCCAGCAGTTACCTTGGGGCACACCAAACCCAAGAGACCCAGTACTTC
TRBJ2-5,TRBV29-1,12,many,TRBD1,CSVGQGGKTQYF,TGCAGCGTCGGACAGGGGGGAAAGACCCAGTACTTC
TRBJ2-6,TRBV19,16,-,-,CASSSGWRSGANVLTF,TGTGCCAGTAGTAGCGGCTGGAGATCTGGGGCCAACGTCCTGACTTTC
TRBJ2-5,TRBV24-1,12,few,-,CATSLDGETQYF,TGTGCCACCAGTCTCGACGGGGAGACCCAGTACTTC
TRBJ2-7,TRBV7-9,13,many,-,CASSLGRFREQYF,TGTGCCAGCAGCTTAGGTCGGTTCCGGGAGCAGTACTTC
TRBJ2-1,TRBV20-1,15,-,TRBD2,CSASGSGSSYNEQFF,TGCAGTGCCTCTGGTAGCGGGAGCTCCTACAATGAGCAGTTCTTC
TRBJ1-5,TRBV2,13,many,-,CASGREGGRAQHF,TGTGCCTCCGGCAGGGAGGGGGGTAGGGCCCAGCATTTT
TRBJ2-1,TRBV20-1,14,many,-,CSARVARGYNEQFF,TGCAGTGCTAGAGTTGCCCGCGGGTACAATGAGCAGTTCTTC
TRBJ2-1,TRBV3-1,18,-,TRBD2,CASSQDSGTSGMYNEQFF,TGTGCCAGCAGCCAGGACAGCGGGACTAGCGGGATGTACAATGAGCAGTTCTTC